This T cell receptor (beta chain) was sequenced during a study of CD8 T cells in Susac syndrome. RNA was extracted with the RNeasy kit, and a quantity of about 0.45 to 1 ug was reverse transcribed using random hexamers. The CDR3 of TCR beta was amplified by immunoSEQ multiplex PCR across 54 Vbeta and 13 Jbeta. A single record per CDR3 protein comes from TCRdb applying MiXCR to the immunoSEQ multiplex PCR reads. The sample holds some 150,000 distinct CDR3 sequences, 95% to 96% seen once. This CDR3 is 14 amino acids long. V shed 1 base and J shed 4 bases, with 7 bases lying between them. Germline V gives CDR1 LNHDA, CDR2 SQIVND (reference sequence). Points on this clonotype: Its specificity is unknown.

Study-level results: The number of individuals included in the study's TCR sequencing and HLA analysis was acknowledged as relatively small.

This clonotype was sampled from a human donor with multiple sclerosis. The chain couples TRBV19 to TRBJ2-2; D ambiguous. Specimen: CD8+ T cells from PBMCs. The CDR3 here is CASSIAPGTGELFF. The CDR3 DNA reads as TGTGCCAGTAGTATAGCGCCGGGCACCGGGGAGCTGTTTTTT.